This is a list of T cell receptor beta chains from one sample in a study of low-dose radiotherapy and immunotherapy resistance in tumors. TCRdb ran MiXCR on the reads and lists one entry per CDR3 protein. The data contain over 50,000 distinct CDR3 sequences, around 33% of them singletons. The specimen comprised PBMCs, sampled after low-dose radiotherapy plus immunotherapy. The receptor source for this set is a male donor with rectosigmoid adenocarcinoma. The CDR3 runs from the conserved cysteine through the conserved F or W. Fields, in order: CDR3 protein, CDR3 DNA, V gene, clone size, J gene, D gene. A D gene is named only where the DNA matches it firmly. Clone size, where shown, is once, few, many, or a class for clones that have expanded.

CASMYRSGEAGNQPQHF TGTGCCAGCATGTACCGGTCGGGAGAGGCGGGCAATCAGCCCCAGCATTTT TRBV6-2/TRBV6-3 many TRBJ1-5 -
CASRASPTYGYTF TGTGCCAGCAGGGCCTCTCCTACCTATGGCTACACCTTC TRBV27 - TRBJ1-2 -
CASSLAGLAGKETQYF TGTGCCAGCAGCTTGGCGGGACTAGCGGGAAAAGAGACCCAGTACTTC TRBV5-4 - TRBJ2-5 TRBD2
CASSTGTENEKLFF TGTGCCAGCTCGACCGGGACAGAGAATGAAAAACTGTTTTTT TRBV28 many TRBJ1-4 TRBD1
CASTKRFRVDGEQFF TGTGCCAGCACTAAAAGGTTTCGGGTTGACGGTGAGCAGTTCTTC TRBV6-8 many TRBJ2-1 -
CASSLDSGPRRGTEQFF TGTGCCAGCAGCTTAGATTCCGGCCCCCGGAGGGGTACTGAGCAGTTCTTC TRBV7-6 many TRBJ2-1 -
CASSVDFSSYNEQFF TGTGCCAGCAGCGTAGACTTCAGCTCCTACAATGAGCAGTTCTTC TRBV9 - TRBJ2-1 -
CATGQTSGSNEQFF TGTGCCACGGGGCAGACTAGCGGGAGCAATGAGCAGTTCTTC TRBV2 - TRBJ2-1 TRBD2
CASSSDRAVETQYF TGTGCCAGCAGCTCGGACAGGGCTGTCGAGACCCAGTACTTC TRBV6-6 many TRBJ2-5 TRBD1
CASSRSGAAYNQPQHF TGTGCCAGCAGCCGTAGCGGGGCAGCGTACAATCAGCCCCAGCATTTT TRBV12-3/TRBV12-4 - TRBJ1-5 -
CASSSSPNDRGLTGELFF TGCGCCAGCAGCTCTTCCCCCAATGACAGGGGGCTAACCGGGGAGCTGTTTTTT TRBV5-1 medium-sized TRBJ2-2 TRBD1